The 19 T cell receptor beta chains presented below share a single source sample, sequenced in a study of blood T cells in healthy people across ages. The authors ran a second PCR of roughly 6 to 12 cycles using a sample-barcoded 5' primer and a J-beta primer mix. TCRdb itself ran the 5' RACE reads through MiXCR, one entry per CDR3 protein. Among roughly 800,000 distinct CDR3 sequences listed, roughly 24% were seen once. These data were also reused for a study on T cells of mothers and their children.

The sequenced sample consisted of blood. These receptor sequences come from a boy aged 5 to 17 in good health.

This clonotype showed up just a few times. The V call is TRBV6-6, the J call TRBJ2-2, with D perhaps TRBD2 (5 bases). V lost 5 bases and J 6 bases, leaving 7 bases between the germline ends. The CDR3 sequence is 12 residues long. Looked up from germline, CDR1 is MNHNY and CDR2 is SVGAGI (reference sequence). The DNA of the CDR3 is TGTGCCAGCAGTGGAGGCTCCGGGGAGCTGTTTTTT. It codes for CASSGGSGELFF.

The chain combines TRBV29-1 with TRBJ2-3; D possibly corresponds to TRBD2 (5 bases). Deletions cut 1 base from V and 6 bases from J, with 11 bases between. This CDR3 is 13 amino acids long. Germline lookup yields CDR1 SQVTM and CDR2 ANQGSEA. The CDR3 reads CSVEGTGLDTQYF. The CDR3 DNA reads TGCAGCGTTGAAGGGACGGGGTTGGATACGCAGTATTTT.

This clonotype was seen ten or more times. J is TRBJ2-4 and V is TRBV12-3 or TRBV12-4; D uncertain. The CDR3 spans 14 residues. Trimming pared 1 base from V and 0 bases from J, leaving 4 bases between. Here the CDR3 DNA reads TGTGCCAGCAGTTTAGGGACAGCCAAAAACATTCAGTACTTC. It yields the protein CASSLGTAKNIQYF.

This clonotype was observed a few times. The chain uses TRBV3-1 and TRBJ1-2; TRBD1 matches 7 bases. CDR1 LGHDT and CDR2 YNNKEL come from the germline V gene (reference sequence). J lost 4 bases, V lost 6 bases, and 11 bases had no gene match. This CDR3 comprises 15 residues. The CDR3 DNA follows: TGTGCCAGCAGTTTAATCAGGGGGGACGGCTATGGCTACACCTTC. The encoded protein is CASSLIRGDGYGYTF.

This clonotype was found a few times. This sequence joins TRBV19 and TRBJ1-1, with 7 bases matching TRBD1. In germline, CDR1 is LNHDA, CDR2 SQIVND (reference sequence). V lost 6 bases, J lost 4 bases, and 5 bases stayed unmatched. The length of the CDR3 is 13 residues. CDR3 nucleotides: TGTGCCAGTAGCGGGACAGCTCTCACTGAAGCTTTCTTT. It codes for CASSGTALTEAFF.

DNA for the CDR3: TGCAGTGCTATTACAGGGGGGAATCAGCCCCAGCATTTT. Its protein product is CSAITGGNQPQHF. The chain is built from TRBV20-1 and TRBJ1-5; 8 bases are shared with TRBD1. The junction had 3 bases not matched to a gene; V was cut back by 4 bases and J by 4 bases. The CDR3 is 13 residues long. Germline V lookup: CDR1 DFQATT, CDR2 SNEGSKA (reference sequence).

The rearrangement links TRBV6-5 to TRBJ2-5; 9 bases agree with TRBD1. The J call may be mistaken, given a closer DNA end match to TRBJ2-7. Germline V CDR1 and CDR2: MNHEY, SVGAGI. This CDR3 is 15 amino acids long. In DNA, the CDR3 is TGTGCCAGCAGTTACGACAGGGGGACTACCTACGAGCAGTACTTC. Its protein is CASSYDRGTTYEQYF.

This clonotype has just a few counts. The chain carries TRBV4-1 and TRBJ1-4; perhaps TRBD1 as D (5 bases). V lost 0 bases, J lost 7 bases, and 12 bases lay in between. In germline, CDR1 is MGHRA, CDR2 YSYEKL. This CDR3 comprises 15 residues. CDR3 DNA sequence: TGCGCCAGCAGCCAAGATCGGGGGGGAAGTGAAAAACTGTTTTTT. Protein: CASSQDRGGSEKLFF.

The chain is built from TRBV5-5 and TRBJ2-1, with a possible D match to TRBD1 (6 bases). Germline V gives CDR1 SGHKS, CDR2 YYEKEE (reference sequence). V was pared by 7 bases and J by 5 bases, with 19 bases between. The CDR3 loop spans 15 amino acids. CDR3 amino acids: CASLYGKGVNNEQFF. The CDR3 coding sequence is TGTGCCAGCCTCTACGGAAAGGGGGTAAACAATGAGCAGTTCTTC.

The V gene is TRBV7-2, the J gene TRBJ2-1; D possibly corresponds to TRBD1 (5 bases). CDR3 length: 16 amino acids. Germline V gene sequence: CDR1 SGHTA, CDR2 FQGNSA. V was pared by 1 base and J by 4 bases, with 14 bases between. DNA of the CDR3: TGTGCCAGCAGCTTAGGACGGACATCGCGTTACAATGAGCAGTTCTTC. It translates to CASSLGRTSRYNEQFF.

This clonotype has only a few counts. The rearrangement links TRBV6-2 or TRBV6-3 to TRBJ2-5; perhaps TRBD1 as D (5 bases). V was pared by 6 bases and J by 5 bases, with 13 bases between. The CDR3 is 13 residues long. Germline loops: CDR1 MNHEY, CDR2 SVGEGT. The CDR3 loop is CASRRQRRETQYF. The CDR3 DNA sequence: TGTGCCAGCAGGCGACAGCGTAGGGAGACCCAGTACTTC.

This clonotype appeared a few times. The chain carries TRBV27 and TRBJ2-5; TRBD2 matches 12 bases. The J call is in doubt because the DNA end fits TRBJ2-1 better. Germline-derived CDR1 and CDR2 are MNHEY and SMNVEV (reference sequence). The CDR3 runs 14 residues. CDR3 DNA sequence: TGTGCCAGCAGGACTAGCGGGGGATTCAATGAGCAGTTCTTC. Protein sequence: CASRTSGGFNEQFF.

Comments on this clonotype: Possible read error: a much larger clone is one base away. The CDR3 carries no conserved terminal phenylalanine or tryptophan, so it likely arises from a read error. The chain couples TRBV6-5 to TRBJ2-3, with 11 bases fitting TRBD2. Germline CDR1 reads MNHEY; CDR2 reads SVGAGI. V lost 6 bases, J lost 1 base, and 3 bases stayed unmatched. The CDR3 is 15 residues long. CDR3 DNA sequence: TGTGCCAGCAGATCGGGACTAGCGGGCACAGATACGCAGTATCTT. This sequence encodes CASRSGLAGTDTQYL.

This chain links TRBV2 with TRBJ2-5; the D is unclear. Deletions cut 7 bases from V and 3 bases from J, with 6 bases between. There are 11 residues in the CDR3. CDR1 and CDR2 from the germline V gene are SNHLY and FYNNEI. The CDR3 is CASNFKETQYF. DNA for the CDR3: TGTGCCAGCAATTTTAAAGAGACCCAGTACTTC.

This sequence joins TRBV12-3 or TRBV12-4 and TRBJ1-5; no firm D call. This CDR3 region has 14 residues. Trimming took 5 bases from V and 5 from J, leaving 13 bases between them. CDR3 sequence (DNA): TGTGCCAGCAGTCCCAGTGGGGTATATCAGCCCCAGCATTTT. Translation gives CASSPSGVYQPQHF.

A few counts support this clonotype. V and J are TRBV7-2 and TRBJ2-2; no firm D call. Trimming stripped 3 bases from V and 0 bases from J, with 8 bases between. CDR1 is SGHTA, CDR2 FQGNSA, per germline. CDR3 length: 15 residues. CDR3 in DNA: TGTGCCAGCAGCTTCCCTTGGGCGAACACCGGGGAGCTGTTTTTT. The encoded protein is CASSFPWANTGELFF.

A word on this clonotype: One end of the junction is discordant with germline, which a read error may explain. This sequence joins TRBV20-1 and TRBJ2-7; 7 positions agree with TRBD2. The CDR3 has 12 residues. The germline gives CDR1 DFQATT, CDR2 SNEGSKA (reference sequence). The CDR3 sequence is CSGLTSSSEQYF. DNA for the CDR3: TGCAGTGGATTGACTAGCTCCTCCGAGCAGTACTTC.

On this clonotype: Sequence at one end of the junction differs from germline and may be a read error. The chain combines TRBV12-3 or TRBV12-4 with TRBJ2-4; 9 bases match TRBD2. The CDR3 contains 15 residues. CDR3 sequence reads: CASTLAGAPSNIQYF. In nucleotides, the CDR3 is TGTGCCAGCACTTTAGCGGGGGCCCCAAGTAACATTCAGTACTTC.

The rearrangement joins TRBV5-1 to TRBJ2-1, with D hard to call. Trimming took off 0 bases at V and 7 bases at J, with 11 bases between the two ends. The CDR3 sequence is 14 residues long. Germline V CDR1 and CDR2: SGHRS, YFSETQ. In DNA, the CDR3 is TGCGCCAGCAGCTTGGTCGTGGGGTCGAATGAGCAGTTCTTC. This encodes CASSLVVGSNEQFF.